The 30 T cell receptor beta chains reported below all come from one sample, sequenced in a study of glioma-infiltrating T cells after dendritic cell vaccination. Time point denoted: after dendritic cell vaccination, including at tumor progression/relapse. Only in-frame clones appear in the TCRdb table, and some are missing; sequencing was by immunoSEQ multiplex PCR. The profile shows over 75,000 clones, roughly four fifths of them singletons. The input for sequencing was blood, taken after dendritic cell vaccination. These receptors all come from a human donor with glioblastoma.

V usage is TRBV2 and J usage is TRBJ1-2; TRBD1 might be the D (6 bases). V lost 9 bases and J lost 6, with 17 bases in between. Looked up from germline, CDR1 is SNHLY and CDR2 is FYNNEI. The CDR3 runs 13 residues. The DNA of the CDR3 is TGTGCCAGTCGCTCCACAGGGTTAGATGGCTACACCTTC. Its translation: CASRSTGLDGYTF. Complete variable domain (other parts from reference TRBV2 and TRBJ1-2): EPEVTQTPSHQVTQMGQEVILRCVPISNHLYFYWYRQILGQKVEFLVSFYNNEISEKSEIFDDQFSVERPDGSNFTLKIRSTKLEDSAMYFCASRSTGLDGYTFGSGTRLTVV.

This chain joins TRBV2 and TRBJ2-5, with 9 bases fitting TRBD2. There are 18 residues in the CDR3. The germline CDR1 and CDR2 sequences are SNHLY and FYNNEI. The ends lost 6 bases at V and 1 base at J; junction bases unmatched: 15. CDR3 in amino acids: CASRRGTSKGGLQETQYF. The CDR3 coding sequence is TGTGCCAGCAGGAGGGGGACTAGCAAGGGGGGTCTCCAAGAGACCCAGTACTTC.

This chain uses TRBV28 with TRBJ1-1; D may be TRBD1 (5 bases). V was clipped by 4 bases and J by 10 bases, with 10 bases between them. The CDR3 has 11 amino acids. Germline-derived CDR1 and CDR2 are MDHEN and SYDVKM. In DNA form, the CDR3 reads TGTGCCAGCAGTTACAGGTCCGGAGCTTTCTTT. As protein: CASSYRSGAFF.

This clone was picked up a small number of times. The V and J genes are TRBV21-1 and TRBJ2-7; TRBD2, the table's D call, lacks a check against the DNA. TRBV21-1 is a pseudogene locus. The CDR3 spans 13 residues. Here the CDR3 reads CASSKCWTYEQYF. CDR3 DNA sequence: TGTGCCAGCAGCAAATGCTGGACTTACGAGCAGTACTTC.

V is TRBV5-1 and J is TRBJ1-3; 7 bases fit TRBD1. V gave up 2 bases and J gave up 4 bases; unmatched junction bases: 21. This CDR3 spans 20 amino acids. CDR1 and CDR2 from the germline V gene are SGHRS and YFSETQ. The CDR3 nucleotides are TGCGCCAGCAGCTTTACCGGACGAACTGACAGGGTCTTATCGGGAAACACCATATATTTT. Its translation: CASSFTGRTDRVLSGNTIYF.

A note on this clone: The junction differs from germline at one of its ends, possibly a read error. The chain couples TRBV29-1 to TRBJ1-2; unclear D gene. The CDR3 is 11 amino acids. In germline, CDR1 is SQVTM, CDR2 ANQGSEA. The CDR3 sequence is CSVVEGTGSIF. CDR3 coding DNA: TGCAGCGTTGTCGAGGGAACGGGATCGATCTTC.

This chain links TRBV19 with TRBJ2-2; a possible D gene is TRBD1 (6 bases). CDR1 and CDR2 (germline): LNHDA, SQIVND (reference sequence). Trimming removed 5 bases at V and 5 bases at J, with 12 bases between. This CDR3 has 14 amino acids. In DNA form, the CDR3 reads TGTGCCAGTAGTTTACAGGGTCGGACCGGGGAGCTGTTTTTT. Translated, it gives CASSLQGRTGELFF.

This chain uses TRBV28 with TRBJ1-1; TRBD1 is a possible D gene (5 bases). This CDR3 spans 19 amino acids. V was clipped by 2 bases and J by 0 bases, with 22 bases between them. CDR1 is MDHEN and CDR2 is SYDVKM in the germline V gene. This CDR3 reads CASSLNVAGRGTLNTEAFF. CDR3 coding DNA: TGTGCCAGCAGTTTAAATGTCGCAGGGCGGGGAACCCTGAACACTGAAGCTTTCTTT. The variable domain in full, with the rest retrieved from reference TRBV28 and TRBJ1-1, is DVKVTQSSRYLVKRTGEKVFLECVQDMDHENMFWYRQDPGLGLRLIYFSYDVKMKEKGDIPEGYSVSREKKERFSLILESASTNQTSMYLCASSLNVAGRGTLNTEAFFGQGTRLTVV.

CDR3 DNA sequence: TGCGCCAGCAGCCCCGGGGGGGTGAATTATGGCTACACCTTC. Its protein is CASSPGGVNYGYTF. This rearrangement joins TRBV5-1 to TRBJ1-2; D is possibly TRBD1 (5 bases). CDR1 is SGHRS, CDR2 YFSETQ, per germline. V lost 4 bases and J lost 5, with 15 bases in between. This CDR3 is 14 amino acids long.

This clone was detected only a few times. The J gene is TRBJ1-2, the V gene TRBV6-5, with D uncertain. V was cut by 6 bases and J by 8 bases, with 19 bases left in between. Germline V gene data show CDR1 as MNHEY and CDR2 as SVGAGI. The CDR3 contains 14 residues. Here the CDR3 reads CASSPLGGFGGYTF. The CDR3 DNA is TGTGCCAGCAGCCCCCTTGGAGGGTTTGGCGGCTACACCTTC.

V usage is TRBV5-8 and J usage is TRBJ1-1; D is possibly TRBD1 (5 bases). Trimming pared 0 bases from V and 1 base from J, leaving 10 bases between. CDR3 size: 15 residues. CDR1 is SGHTS, CDR2 YDEGEE, per germline. The CDR3 region is CASSLAEQGNTEAFF. The CDR3, as DNA: TGTGCCAGCAGCTTGGCCGAGCAGGGGAACACTGAAGCTTTCTTT.

V gene TRBV7-3 combines with J gene TRBJ2-3; a weak D match, TRBD2 (5 bases). Germline values: CDR1 SGHTA, CDR2 FQGTGA. The CDR3 extends over 13 amino acids. V was cut by 3 bases and J by 7 bases, with 11 bases left in between. CDR3 sequence: CASSFFPDYTQYF. The CDR3 DNA is TGTGCCAGCAGCTTTTTTCCGGACTATACGCAGTATTTT. Variable domain in full (rest from reference TRBV7-3 and TRBJ2-3): GAGVSQTPSNKVTEKGKYVELRCDPISGHTALYWYRQSLGQGPEFLIYFQGTGAADDSGLPNDRFFAVRPEGSVSTLKIQRTERGDSAVYLCASSFFPDYTQYFGPGTRLTVL.

The chain employs TRBV6-5 and TRBJ1-2; the match to TRBD1 covers 9 bases. The CDR3 contains 14 residues. Trimming removed 5 bases from V and 7 bases from J; junction bases left unmatched: 8. Germline CDR1 MNHEY, CDR2 SVGAGI. Written as DNA, the CDR3 is TGTGCCAGCAGTCGTCAACAGGGGGCAGGTGGCTACACCTTC. This gives the protein CASSRQQGAGGYTF.

This clone was seen a handful of times. V and J are TRBV6-7 and TRBJ1-4; 7 bases are shared with TRBD1. TRBV6-7 qualifies as an ORF whose function is uncertain. With V trimmed by 9 bases and J by 7 bases, 8 bases remained unmatched. The CDR3 is 13 residues long. The CDR3 loop reads CASPDRVGEKLFF. CDR3 sequence (DNA): TGTGCCAGTCCAGACAGGGTAGGTGAAAAACTGTTTTTT.

This CDR3 is CASSFIGQTSSGNTIYF. The CDR3 nucleotides are TGCGCCAGCAGCTTCATCGGACAGACAAGCTCTGGAAACACCATATATTTT. The chain has TRBV5-1 and TRBJ1-3, with D tentatively TRBD1 (6 bases). The CDR3 covers 17 residues. Germline values: CDR1 SGHRS, CDR2 YFSETQ. Trimming removed 2 bases at V and 0 bases at J, with 15 bases between.

The rearrangement uses TRBV7-2 and TRBJ1-1; unclear D gene. Germline values: CDR1 SGHTA, CDR2 FQGNSA. V lost 4 bases and J 8 bases, leaving 14 bases between the germline ends. This CDR3 has 13 amino acids. The CDR3 protein is CASSSHSYPEAFF. In nucleotides, the CDR3 is TGTGCCAGCAGCTCGCACTCCTACCCGGAAGCTTTCTTT.

The genes are TRBV7-9 and TRBJ1-2; possible D gene TRBD1, 6 bases. The length of the CDR3 is 13 residues. The V gene's germline CDR1 is SEHNR and CDR2 FQNEAQ (reference sequence). V was shortened by 4 bases and J by 4 bases, with 10 bases between the two germline ends. The chain's CDR3 is CASSYQGPYGYTF. The CDR3 DNA is TGTGCCAGCAGCTATCAGGGGCCCTATGGCTACACCTTC.

The CDR3 region is CASSAGGAGMISPLHF. The CDR3 DNA is TGTGCCAGCAGCGCGGGGGGGGCGGGAATGATTTCACCCCTCCACTTT. The V gene is TRBV9, the J gene TRBJ1-6, with a tentative D call TRBD1 (6 bases). Germline V gene sequence: CDR1 SGDLS, CDR2 YYNGEE. CDR3 length equals 16 residues. Trimming removed 3 bases from V and 9 bases from J, with 19 bases in between.

This rearrangement joins TRBV30 to TRBJ2-1; perhaps TRBD2 as D (10 bases). Trimming stripped 4 bases from V and 5 bases from J, with 27 bases between. Germline V CDR1 and CDR2: GTSNPN, SVGIG (reference sequence). The CDR3 covers 18 residues. The CDR3 sequence is CAWNGQGLTSGSHNEQFF. The DNA for the CDR3 is TGTGCCTGGAACGGACAGGGGCTGACTAGCGGGTCTCACAATGAGCAGTTCTTC. The full variable domain, in which reference TRBV30 and TRBJ2-1 provide the parts outside the CDR3, is SQTIHQWPATLVQPVGSPLSLECTVEGTSNPNLYWYRQAAGRGLQLLFYSVGIGQISSEVPQNLSASRPQDRQFILSSKKLLLSDSGFYLCAWNGQGLTSGSHNEQFFGPGTRLTVL.

This sequence joins TRBV5-1 and TRBJ1-1, with D maybe TRBD1 (5 bases). Germline assignment: CDR1 SGHRS and CDR2 YFSETQ. The CDR3 is 15 residues long. With 0 bases removed from V and 0 bases from J, the gap between germline ends came to 9 bases. This CDR3 is CASSLVPGMNTEAFF. In DNA form, the CDR3 reads TGCGCCAGCAGCTTGGTCCCAGGGATGAACACTGAAGCTTTCTTT.

The chain is built from TRBV27 and TRBJ1-5, with 7 bases aligning to TRBD1. With V trimmed by 6 bases and J by 2 bases, 7 bases remained unmatched. The CDR3 loop spans 15 amino acids. Per germline, CDR1 MNHEY and CDR2 SMNVEV (reference sequence). The CDR3 protein is CASSQGGMGNQPQHF. The CDR3 nucleotides read TGTGCCAGCAGCCAAGGGGGCATGGGCAATCAGCCCCAGCATTTT.

The chain joins TRBV5-1 to TRBJ2-7; 7 nucleotides align to TRBD1. Unmatched junction bases numbered 9, after V lost 3 bases and J lost 3 bases. The CDR3 length is 15 residues. Per germline, CDR1 SGHRS and CDR2 YFSETQ. The CDR3 region has the DNA TGCGCCAGCAGCTCGGGGACAGTGGGAATCTACGAGCAGTACGTC. Translation: CASSSGTVGIYEQYV.

V is TRBV19 and J is TRBJ1-1, with 10 bases aligning to TRBD1. The germline CDR1 and CDR2 sequences are LNHDA and SQIVND (reference sequence). The CDR3 length is 15 residues. The J segment lost 4 bases and the V segment lost 3 bases, leaving 5 bases of the junction unmatched. CDR3 sequence (DNA): TGTGCCAGTAGTATCCCGGGACAGGGGATCACTGAAGCTTTCTTT. This encodes CASSIPGQGITEAFF.

The table lists this clone with a few counts. The chain is built from TRBV7-3 and TRBJ2-1, with TRBD1 matching over 9 bases. V lost 2 bases, J lost 0 bases, and 2 bases stayed unmatched. The germline CDR1 and CDR2 sequences are SGHTA and FQGTGA. This CDR3 is 16 amino acids long. This CDR3 is CASSLRTGVSYNEQFF. In DNA, the CDR3 is TGTGCCAGCAGCTTACGGACAGGGGTCTCCTACAATGAGCAGTTCTTC.

The rearrangement uses TRBV11-3 and TRBJ2-3; tentatively, D is TRBD2 (5 bases). Germline V CDR1 and CDR2: SGHNT, YENEEA. Trimming pared 5 bases from V and 6 bases from J, leaving 15 bases between. This CDR3 region has 14 residues. The CDR3 loop reads CASSPGTGGDTQYF. The CDR3 DNA reads TGTGCCAGCAGCCCTGGAACTGGCGGGGATACGCAGTATTTT.

The rearrangement joins TRBV29-1 to TRBJ2-1, with D unclear. Trimming cost V 6 bases and J 0 bases, with 9 bases left between them. The CDR3 runs 13 residues. Germline CDR1 and CDR2: SQVTM and ANQGSEA. The CDR3 sequence: CSVPRSSYNEQFF. CDR3 DNA sequence: TGCAGCGTCCCTCGCAGCTCCTACAATGAGCAGTTCTTC.

The V and J genes are TRBV5-1 and TRBJ2-1; D may be TRBD1 (8 bases). Germline V gives CDR1 SGHRS, CDR2 YFSETQ. Trimming cost V 5 bases and J 10 bases, with 22 bases left between them. This CDR3 spans 15 amino acids. In nucleotides, the CDR3 is TGCGCCAGCAGTCATGTACCGAAACAGGGGGGGGAGCAGTTCTTC. This sequence encodes CASSHVPKQGGEQFF.

The chain links TRBV23-1 to TRBJ2-3; D is possibly TRBD1 (5 bases). TRBV23-1 is assigned to the ORF class and has an uncertain function. Trimming left V 2 bases short and J 2 bases short, with 14 bases between. This CDR3 is built from 16 residues. The CDR3 DNA reads TGCGCCAGCAGTCAACAGGGCCACGCGTCCACAGATACGCAGTATTTT. Amino acids: CASSQQGHASTDTQYF.

V usage is TRBV6-5 and J usage is TRBJ1-3; 8 bases are a match to TRBD1. The V segment lost 6 bases and the J segment 4 bases; nucleotides outside the gene matches: 5. Germline CDR1 and CDR2: MNHEY and SVGAGI. CDR3 length: 14 residues. The CDR3 protein is CASSRQGRGNTIYF. The CDR3 DNA sequence: TGTGCCAGCAGCCGACAGGGGAGAGGAAACACCATATATTTT.

The V and J genes are TRBV5-8 and TRBJ1-2, with TRBD1 identical over 7 bases. The CDR3 is made up of 14 amino acids. Germline CDR1 and CDR2: SGHTS and YDEGEE. V trimming: 5 bases; J trimming: 7 bases; junction bases outside the gene matches: 11. This CDR3 is CASSRGQAHGGYTF. In DNA form, the CDR3 reads TGTGCCAGCAGTCGCGGACAGGCTCATGGTGGCTACACCTTC.